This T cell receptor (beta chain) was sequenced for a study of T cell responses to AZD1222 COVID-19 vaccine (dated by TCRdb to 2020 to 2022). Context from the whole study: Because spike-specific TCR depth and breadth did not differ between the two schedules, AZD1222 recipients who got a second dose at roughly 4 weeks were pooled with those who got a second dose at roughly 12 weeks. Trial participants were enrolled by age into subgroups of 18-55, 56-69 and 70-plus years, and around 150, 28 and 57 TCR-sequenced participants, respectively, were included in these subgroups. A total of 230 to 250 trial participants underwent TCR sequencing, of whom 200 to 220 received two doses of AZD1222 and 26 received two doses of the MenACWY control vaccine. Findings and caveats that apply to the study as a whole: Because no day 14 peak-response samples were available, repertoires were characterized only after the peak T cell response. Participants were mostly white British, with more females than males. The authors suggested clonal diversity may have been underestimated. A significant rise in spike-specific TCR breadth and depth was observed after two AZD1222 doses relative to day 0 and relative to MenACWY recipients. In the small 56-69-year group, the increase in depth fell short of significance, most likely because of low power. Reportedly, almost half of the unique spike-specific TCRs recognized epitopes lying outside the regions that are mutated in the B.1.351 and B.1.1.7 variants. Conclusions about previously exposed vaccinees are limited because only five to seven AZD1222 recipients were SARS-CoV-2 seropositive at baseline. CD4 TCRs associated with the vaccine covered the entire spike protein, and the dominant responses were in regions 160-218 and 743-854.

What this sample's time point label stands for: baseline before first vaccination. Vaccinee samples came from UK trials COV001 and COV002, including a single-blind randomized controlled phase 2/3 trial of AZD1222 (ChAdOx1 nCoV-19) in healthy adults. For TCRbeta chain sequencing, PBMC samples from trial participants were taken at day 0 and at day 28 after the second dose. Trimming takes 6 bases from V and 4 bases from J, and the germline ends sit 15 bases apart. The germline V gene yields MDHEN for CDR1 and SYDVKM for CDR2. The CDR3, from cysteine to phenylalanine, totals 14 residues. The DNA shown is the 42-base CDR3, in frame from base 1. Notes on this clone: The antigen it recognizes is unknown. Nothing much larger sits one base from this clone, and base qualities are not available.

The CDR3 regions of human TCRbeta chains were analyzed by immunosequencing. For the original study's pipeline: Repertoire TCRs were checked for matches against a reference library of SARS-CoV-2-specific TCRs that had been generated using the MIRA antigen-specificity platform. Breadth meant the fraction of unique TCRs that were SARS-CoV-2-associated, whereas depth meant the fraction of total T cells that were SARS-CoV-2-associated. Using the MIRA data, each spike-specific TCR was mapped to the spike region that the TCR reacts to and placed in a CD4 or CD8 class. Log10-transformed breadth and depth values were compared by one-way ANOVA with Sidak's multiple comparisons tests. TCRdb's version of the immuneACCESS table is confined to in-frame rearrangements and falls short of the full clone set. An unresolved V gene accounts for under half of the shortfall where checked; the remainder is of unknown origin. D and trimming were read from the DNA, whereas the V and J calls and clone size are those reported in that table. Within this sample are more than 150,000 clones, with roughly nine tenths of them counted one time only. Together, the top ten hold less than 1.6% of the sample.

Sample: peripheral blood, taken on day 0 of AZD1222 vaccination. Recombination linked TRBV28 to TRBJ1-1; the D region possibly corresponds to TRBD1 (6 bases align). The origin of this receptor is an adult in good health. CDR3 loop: CASRGDRPGTEAFF. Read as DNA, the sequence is TGTGCCAGCAGAGGAGACAGGCCGGGCACTGAAGCTTTCTTT.